The rows below give T cell receptor beta chains drawn from one sample of a study of radiotherapy plus CTLA-4 blockade in lung cancer. The method was immunoSEQ multiplex PCR; TCRdb's version includes in-frame clones alone and lacks a portion of them. Here the sample spans 85,000 to 100,000 clones, approximately 86% being singletons. The source material was peripheral blood, sampled from a patient treated with radiotherapy plus ipilimumab. These receptors came from a human donor with non-small cell lung cancer that progressed on radiotherapy plus ipilimumab. CDR3s include the opening cysteine and the closing phenylalanine or tryptophan. The D gene is left open where the match is weak. Clone size is stated in some rows and not others, as once, few, many or a class when expanded.

size	V	J	D	DNA	CDR3
NA	TRBV28	TRBJ2-7	TRBD1	TGTGCCAGCACCTCGGGACAGGGAAGTTACGAGCAGTACTTC	CASTSGQGSYEQYF
NA	TRBV27	TRBJ2-7	NA	TGTGCCAGCAGCCTACAGGCGGGACCCTACGAGCAGTACTTC	CASSLQAGPYEQYF
NA	TRBV7-9	TRBJ1-1	TRBD1	TGTGCCAGCAGCTGGACAGGCCTAGGGACTGAAGCTTTCTTT	CASSWTGLGTEAFF
NA	TRBV11-2	TRBJ2-7	NA	TGTGCCAGCAGCTTGGGGCGACTCTCCTACGAGCAGTACTTC	CASSLGRLSYEQYF
NA	TRBV5-4	TRBJ2-3	TRBD2	TGTGCCAGCAGCTTGTACCTAGCGGGGAGCACAGATACGCAGTATTTT	CASSLYLAGSTDTQYF
NA	TRBV14	TRBJ2-1	TRBD2	TGTGCCAGCAAGAGGCAGCGGGAAGATGAGCAGTTCTTC	CASKRQREDEQFF
NA	TRBV19	TRBJ2-2	NA	TGTGCCAGTAGTCGCGCGGGGCTGAACACCGGGGAGCTGTTTTTT	CASSRAGLNTGELFF
NA	TRBV9	TRBJ2-5	NA	TGTGCCAGCAGCGTAGGTGCGGGGATGGAGACCCAGTACTTC	CASSVGAGMETQYF
NA	TRBV2	TRBJ1-1	TRBD1	TGTGCCAGCAGTTCAGAAGGGACAGGGGGCTTGTCTGAAGCTTTCTTT	CASSSEGTGGLSEAFF
NA	TRBV7-8	TRBJ2-7	TRBD1	TGTGCCAGCAGCTCCGCAGGGGGCCCCTACGAGCAGTACTTC	CASSSAGGPYEQYF
once	TRBV9	TRBJ2-3	NA	TGTGCCAGCAGCCCTCCCGGGGGACTGGGAAAAGGCGCAGATACGCAGTATTTT	CASSPPGGLGKGADTQYF
NA	TRBV5-6	TRBJ1-2	NA	TGTGCCAGCACCTTACAGGGACTCTATGGCTACACCTTC	CASTLQGLYGYTF
NA	TRBV9	TRBJ2-1	NA	TGTGCCAGCAGCGTAGAACAGGGTGGGGATGAGCAGTTCTTC	CASSVEQGGDEQFF
NA	TRBV7-9	TRBJ2-2	NA	TGTGCCAGCAGGAGGGAGGCCACCGGGGAGCTGTTTTTT	CASRREATGELFF
NA	TRBV5-1	TRBJ2-5	NA	TGCGCCAGCAGCTTGGTAGGGGTCCAAGAGACCCAGTACTTC	CASSLVGVQETQYF
NA	TRBV9	TRBJ1-2	NA	TGTGCCAGCAGTGAAGACAGCTACTATGGCTACACCTTC	CASSEDSYYGYTF
NA	TRBV6-5	TRBJ2-2	NA	TGTGCCAGCAGGGGGACTCCCCGTAGCGGGGAGCTGTTTTTT	CASRGTPRSGELFF
NA	TRBV5-1	TRBJ2-1	NA	TGCGCCAGCAGCTTAGATAAAGACAGGACCACCTTGGGGGGCCTCCATGAGCAGTTCTTC	CASSLDKDRTTLGGLHEQFF
NA	TRBV7-9	TRBJ2-2	TRBD1	TGTGCCAGCAGTTTCCGGGACAGGGCGGGCTCGATTGGGGAGCTGTTTTTT	CASSFRDRAGSIGELFF
NA	TRBV6-5	TRBJ1-2	TRBD1	TGTGCCAGCAGCCGACAGGGATGGGACTATGGCTACACCTTC	CASSRQGWDYGYTF
NA	TRBV4-3	TRBJ2-1	NA	TGCGCCAGCAGCCAAAATTCCCGGGACTCGTACTACAATGAGCAGTTCTTC	CASSQNSRDSYYNEQFF
NA	TRBV4-3	TRBJ2-3	NA	TGCGCCAGCAGCCAAGACCGACTGGGCCCAGATACGCAGTATTTT	CASSQDRLGPDTQYF
once	TRBV14	TRBJ1-3	NA	TGTGCCAGCAGCCAACCAGGTCGAGGAAACACCATATATTTT	CASSQPGRGNTIYF